This T cell receptor (beta chain) came from a study of blood T cell repertoires in COVID-19. The overall study: The samples span acute and convalescent COVID-19 from the United States, Italy and Spain.

This clone was seen a single time. Participants reported their clinical history, and cohort assignment relied on those reports. Generated by immunoSEQ multiplex PCR, the TCRdb table keeps only in-frame clones and is missing some. The table lists some 48,000 clones, around 73% of them singletons. Deletions cut 5 bases from V and 8 bases from J, with 31 bases between. CDR1 and CDR2 (germline): MNHEY, SMNVEV (reference sequence). CDR3 size: 19 residues. The material sequenced was PBMCs or T cells enriched from blood (not recorded which). The chain joins TRBV27 to TRBJ2-1; the D gene is possibly TRBD2 (6 bases). The receptor comes from a woman aged 45 to 65 with acute COVID-19. The DNA of the CDR3 is TGTGCCAGCAGTGATAGATCGGGACGGGAGTCACAGAGGCGGTATGAGCAGTTCTTC. Protein: CASSDRSGRESQRRYEQFF.